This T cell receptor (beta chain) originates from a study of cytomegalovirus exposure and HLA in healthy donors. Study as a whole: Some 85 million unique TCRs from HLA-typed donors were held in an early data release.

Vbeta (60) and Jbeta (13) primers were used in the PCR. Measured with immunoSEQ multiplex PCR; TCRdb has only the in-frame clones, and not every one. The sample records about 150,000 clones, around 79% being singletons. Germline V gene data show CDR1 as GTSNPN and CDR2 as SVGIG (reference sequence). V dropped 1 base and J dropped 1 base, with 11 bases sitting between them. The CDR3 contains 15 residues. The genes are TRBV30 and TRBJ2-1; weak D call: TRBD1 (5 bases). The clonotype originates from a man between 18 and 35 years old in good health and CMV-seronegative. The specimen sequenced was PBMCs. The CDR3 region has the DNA TGTGCCTGGAGTGCGGACACACCGTCCTACAATGAGCAGTTCTTC. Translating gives CAWSADTPSYNEQFF.